These 10 T cell receptor beta chains share one sample of origin, sequenced in a study of cytomegalovirus exposure and HLA in healthy donors. PCR amplification relied on 60 Vbeta primers (plus 13 Jbeta primers). Using immunoSEQ multiplex PCR, the repertoire was profiled, and TCRdb retains in-frame clones only, with some absent. Of approximately 100,000 clones in the sample, 60% to 75% were seen once. Sequenced: PBMCs. Receptor source: a woman between 35 and 50 years old in good health and CMV-seronegative.

The J gene is TRBJ2-2, the V gene TRBV19; 8 bases line up with TRBD2. Losses at the gene ends were 5 bases for V and 6 bases for J; bases not matched to a gene: 5. The CDR3 loop spans 14 amino acids. Germline-derived CDR1 and CDR2 are LNHDA and SQIVND (reference sequence). The CDR3: CASSSGGGSGELFF. The CDR3 DNA is TGTGCCAGTAGTTCGGGGGGGGGTTCCGGGGAGCTGTTTTTT.

The chain employs TRBV27 and TRBJ1-1; perhaps TRBD1 as D (6 bases). This CDR3 has 14 residues. Germline assignment: CDR1 MNHEY and CDR2 SMNVEV (reference sequence). V lost 5 bases and J 1 base, leaving 11 bases between the germline ends. The CDR3 is CASSLGQSNTEAFF. In DNA, the CDR3 is TGTGCCAGCAGTCTCGGACAGTCGAACACTGAAGCTTTCTTT.

This chain links TRBV18 with TRBJ2-5, with 9 nucleotides matching TRBD1. Germline CDR1 and CDR2: KGHSH and LQKENI. Germline trimming cut 1 base from V and 3 bases from J; bases unmatched to any gene: 3. The CDR3 consists of 15 residues. CDR3 in DNA: TGTGCCAGCTCACCACAGAGGACAGGGGAAGAGACCCAGTACTTC. Amino acids: CASSPQRTGEETQYF.

The chain is built from TRBV2 and TRBJ1-4; D not resolved. V lost 6 bases and J 3 bases, leaving 17 bases between the germline ends. This CDR3 is built from 16 residues. Germline V gene data show CDR1 as SNHLY and CDR2 as FYNNEI. This CDR3 reads CASSMTDRGSNEKLFF. CDR3 DNA sequence: TGTGCCAGCAGCATGACCGACCGAGGGTCTAATGAAAAACTGTTTTTT.

The chain uses TRBV7-3 and TRBJ2-5; tentatively, D is TRBD2 (6 bases). CDR1 and CDR2 from the germline V gene are SGHTA and FQGTGA. This CDR3 has 16 amino acids. V lost 5 bases, J lost 4 bases, and 20 bases lay in between. The CDR3 DNA follows: TGTGCCAGCAGCCCCCGCCCCCACGGGAGTGGAGAGACCCAGTACTTC. This gives the protein CASSPRPHGSGETQYF.

This clone was seen just once. An end of the junction does not agree with germline; a read error may underlie this. Written as DNA, the CDR3 is TGTTCCAGCAGCCCCCCCTCCGGGACAACGGAGGAGAAACTGTTTTTT. Translated: CSSSPPSGTTEEKLFF. The chain joins TRBV7-9 to TRBJ1-4, with D perhaps matching TRBD1 (6 bases). From germline, CDR1 is SEHNR and CDR2 FQNEAQ (reference sequence). The length of the CDR3 is 16 residues.

V and J are TRBV5-1 and TRBJ1-4; possible D gene TRBD1, 5 bases. The CDR3 sequence is 15 residues long. CDR1 and CDR2 from the germline V gene are SGHRS and YFSETQ. Trimming removed 4 bases from V and 3 bases from J, with 13 bases in between. The CDR3 protein is CASSLSGSPNEKLFF. CDR3 in DNA: TGCGCCAGCAGCCTGTCAGGGTCGCCTAATGAAAAACTGTTTTTT.

The chain carries TRBV13 and TRBJ1-2, with D maybe TRBD1 (6 bases). Germline V gives CDR1 PRHDT, CDR2 FYEKMQ (reference sequence). V lost 7 bases and J 2 bases, leaving 14 bases between the germline ends. The CDR3 covers 14 residues. The CDR3 nucleotides read TGTGCCAGCACCACAGGGACCCGAAACTATGGCTACACCTTC. Translated: CASTTGTRNYGYTF.

There are a few counts of this clone. This sequence joins TRBV7-9 and TRBJ2-7, with 7 bases that match TRBD1. The CDR3 contains 14 residues. J gave up 3 bases and V 3 bases, and 5 bases lay outside the gene matches. Germline CDR1 and CDR2: SEHNR and FQNEAQ (reference sequence). The CDR3 coding sequence is TGTGCCAGCAGCTTGGGACAGAACCTCTACGAGCAGTACTTC. It is translated as CASSLGQNLYEQYF.

The gene calls are TRBV21-1 and TRBJ1-4. TRBV21-1 is listed as a pseudogene. CDR3 length equals 11 residues. In DNA, the CDR3 is TGTGTGCGCACCCGAGCTGAAAAACTGTTTTTT. Residues: CVRTRAEKLFF.